The 5 T cell receptor beta chains listed next were all sequenced from one sample in a study of T cell responses to AZD1222 COVID-19 vaccine. TCRdb's copy holds only in-frame clones and misses some; the assay was immunoSEQ multiplex PCR. This table has approximately 100,000 clones, 90% to 95% appearing once. Sample: peripheral blood, taken on day 0 of AZD1222 vaccination. These receptor sequences come from an adult in good health.

V gene TRBV19 combines with J gene TRBJ1-1, with 7 bases fitting TRBD1. The CDR3 runs to 16 residues. Per the germline V gene, CDR1 is LNHDA and CDR2 is SQIVND (reference sequence). V shed 3 bases and J 3 bases; nucleotides not matched to a gene: 10. CDR3 protein: CASSMGLGRGDTEAFF. CDR3 in DNA: TGTGCCAGTAGTATGGGCCTGGGCAGGGGGGACACTGAAGCTTTCTTT. Combining the CDR3 with reference TRBV19 and TRBJ1-1 gives the whole variable domain DGGITQSPKYLFRKEGQNVTLSCEQNLNHDAMYWYRQDPGQGLRLIYYSQIVNDFQKGDIAEGYSVSREKKESFPLTVTSAQKNPTAFYLCASSMGLGRGDTEAFFGQGTRLTVV.

J is TRBJ1-1 and V is TRBV12-3 or TRBV12-4; D is unclear. Trimming left V 4 bases short and J 1 base short, with 7 bases between. This CDR3 spans 13 amino acids. The CDR3 sequence is CASSSTGNTEAFF. The CDR3 bases are TGTGCCAGCAGTTCTACGGGGAACACTGAAGCTTTCTTT.

This clone was detected once. The rearrangement links TRBV4-1 to TRBJ2-1, with 14 bases matching TRBD2. The germline V gene has CDR1 MGHRA and CDR2 YSYEKL. Unmatched junction bases numbered 8, after V lost 0 bases and J lost 4 bases. The CDR3 is 19 residues long. The CDR3 loop is CASSQDPGLAGGRYNEQFF. CDR3 sequence (DNA): TGCGCCAGCAGCCAAGATCCCGGACTAGCGGGGGGCCGTTACAATGAGCAGTTCTTC.

The V call is TRBV6-6, the J call TRBJ2-5; 7 nucleotides align to TRBD2. The CDR3 has 15 amino acids. V shed 2 bases, J shed 2 bases, and the junction held 5 bases outside the gene matches. Germline assignment: CDR1 MNHNY and CDR2 SVGAGI (reference sequence). CDR3 nucleotides: TGTGCCAGCAGTTACGAGCGGGGTGTACAAGAGACCCAGTACTTC. Protein product: CASSYERGVQETQYF.

The V call is TRBV6-6, the J call TRBJ1-5; D is possibly TRBD1 (5 bases). The CDR3 spans 13 residues. Trimming stripped 6 bases from V and 2 bases from J, with 8 bases between. CDR1 is MNHNY and CDR2 is SVGAGI in the germline V gene (reference sequence). The CDR3 protein is CASRPGGNQPQHF. The CDR3 DNA follows: TGTGCCAGCAGGCCGGGGGGCAATCAGCCCCAGCATTTT.